This TCR beta chain was profiled in a study of shared clonotypes between healthy human individuals. Turning to the study itself: The study enrolled a couple of women and three men aged 18 to 49. General study points: Clonotype sharing across donors was expected to vary with sequencing depth.

This clone has a handful of counts. Its specificity is not known. The CDR3 has 13 amino acids. Germline CDR1 reads SNHLY; CDR2 reads FYNNEI. Losses at the gene ends were 10 bases for V and 7 bases for J; bases not matched to a gene: 7. Repertoires were generated with immunoSEQ multiplex PCR, while TCRdb's copy carries only in-frame clones and drops some. The sample holds about half a million clones, 70% to 80% seen once. Adult Caucasians living in Nashville, Tennessee made up all of the donors. The specimen was PBMCs. The clonotype was recovered from a woman aged 40 to 50 in good health. Some clones in this sample may be carry-over from other donors' samples. The V and J genes are TRBV2 and TRBJ1-5; 10 bases fit TRBD1. CDR3 sequence: CATTGTGEQPQHF. The CDR3 bases are TGTGCCACTACCGGGACAGGGGAACAGCCCCAGCATTTT. The whole variable domain, filled in from reference TRBV2 and TRBJ1-5, reads EPEVTQTPSHQVTQMGQEVILRCVPISNHLYFYWYRQILGQKVEFLVSFYNNEISEKSEIFDDQFSVERPDGSNFTLKIRSTKLEDSAMYFCATTGTGEQPQHFGDGTRLSIL.